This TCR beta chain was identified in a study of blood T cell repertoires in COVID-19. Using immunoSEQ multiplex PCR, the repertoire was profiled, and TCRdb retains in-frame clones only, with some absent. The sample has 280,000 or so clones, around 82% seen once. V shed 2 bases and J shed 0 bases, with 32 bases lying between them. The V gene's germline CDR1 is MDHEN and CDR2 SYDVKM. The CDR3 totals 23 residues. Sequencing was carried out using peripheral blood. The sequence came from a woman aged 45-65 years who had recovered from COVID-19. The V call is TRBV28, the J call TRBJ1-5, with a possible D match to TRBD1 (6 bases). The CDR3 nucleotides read TGTGCCAGCAGTTTAAGTAGAGGGTTTTCGGGAGGGGGGACTTCTGATAGCAATCAGCCCCAGCATTTT. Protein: CASSLSRGFSGGGTSDSNQPQHF. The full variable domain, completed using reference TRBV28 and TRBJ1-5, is DVKVTQSSRYLVKRTGEKVFLECVQDMDHENMFWYRQDPGLGLRLIYFSYDVKMKEKGDIPEGYSVSREKKERFSLILESASTNQTSMYLCASSLSRGFSGGGTSDSNQPQHFGDGTRLSIL.